This T cell receptor beta chain was identified during a study of Graves' ophthalmopathy and Graves' hyperthyroidism. Study context: The study drew peripheral blood at initial diagnosis, before any treatment.

Donors with ophthalmopathy: moderate-to-severe activity, CAS ≥3, NOSPECS ≥4, duration under 3 months. Uncontrolled infections, other autoimmune diseases, pregnancy or lactation barred patients from enrollment. The CDR3 has 14 residues. The V and J ends lost 4 bases and 5 bases respectively, with 15 bases between them. Germline loops: CDR1 SGDLS, CDR2 YYNGEE. Findings of the study overall: In blood appeared most of the expanded thyroid clonotypes whose frequency exceeded 0.001.

In the case of this clonotype: Its antigen is undetermined.

From RNA, the CDR3 regions of TCR beta chains were amplified and sequenced. First-round RT-PCR employed HTBI primers, with a second-round multiplex PCR after it. MiXCR, applied by TCRdb to the multiplex PCR reads, yields one record per CDR3 protein. In the table there are about 700,000 distinct CDR3 sequences, 40% of which are singletons. The receptor was derived from an adult man with Graves' ophthalmopathy. The J gene is TRBJ1-1, the V gene TRBV9, with TRBD1 as a possible D gene (5 bases). What was sequenced was peripheral blood. The CDR3 sequence is CASSPGTRWTEAFF. Here the CDR3 DNA reads TGTGCCAGCAGCCCCGGGACGAGGTGGACTGAAGCTTTCTTT.